A selection of T cell receptor beta chains follows, all from one sample in a study of patients and donors after allogeneic stem cell transplantation. Using its own MiXCR run on the RT-PCR reads, TCRdb lists one record per CDR3 protein. This table has approximately 99,000 distinct CDR3 sequences, approximately 40% appearing once. The sample comprised blood, either unsorted or a sorted T cell fraction (not recorded which). These receptors came from a human donor who was either an allogeneic HSCT recipient or a stem cell or donor lymphocyte infusion donor (not recorded which). It is not recorded whose cells these are; they may come from a transplant donor. CDR3s include the opening cysteine and the closing phenylalanine or tryptophan. Each record gives: J gene, clone size, V gene, D gene, CDR3 protein, CDR3 DNA. A D gene is named only where the DNA matches it firmly. Part of the rows lack a size; the others show once, few, many or a class for expanded clones.

j_gene: TRBJ2-2; abundance: -; v_gene: TRBV7-2; d_gene: TRBD2; CDR3aa: CASSLWTSGRNRAGELFF; CDR3nt: TGTGCCAGCAGCTTATGGACTAGCGGGAGAAATAGAGCCGGGGAGCTGTTTTTT
j_gene: TRBJ2-2; abundance: -; v_gene: TRBV5-1; d_gene: TRBD1; CDR3aa: CASSPLGQGGITGELFF; CDR3nt: TGCGCCAGCAGCCCACTTGGACAGGGGGGAATCACCGGGGAGCTGTTTTTT
j_gene: TRBJ1-1; abundance: -; v_gene: TRBV20-1; d_gene: TRBD1; CDR3aa: CSARRSGTGKGTEAFF; CDR3nt: TGCAGTGCTAGAAGGTCTGGGACAGGGAAAGGCACTGAAGCTTTCTTT
j_gene: TRBJ2-2; abundance: -; v_gene: TRBV6-1; d_gene: TRBD2; CDR3aa: CASSESREVNTGELFF; CDR3nt: TGTGCCAGCAGTGAGTCTCGGGAGGTCAACACCGGGGAGCTGTTTTTT
j_gene: TRBJ2-3; abundance: -; v_gene: TRBV5-1; d_gene: -; CDR3aa: CASSKLGILEGLVDTQYF; CDR3nt: TGCGCCAGCAGCAAACTCGGGATACTGGAGGGATTGGTTGATACGCAGTATTTT
j_gene: TRBJ2-7; abundance: -; v_gene: TRBV6-2/TRBV6-3; d_gene: -; CDR3aa: CASSYSWGLGEQYF; CDR3nt: TGTGCCAGCAGTTACAGCTGGGGGCTAGGCGAGCAGTACTTC
j_gene: TRBJ2-3; abundance: -; v_gene: TRBV10-2; d_gene: -; CDR3aa: CASSVSRAVTDTQYF; CDR3nt: TGCGCCAGCAGTGTTTCCCGGGCCGTCACAGATACGCAGTATTTT
j_gene: TRBJ1-1; abundance: once; v_gene: TRBV29-1; d_gene: TRBD1; CDR3aa: CSVLGTQGGYTEAFF; CDR3nt: TGCAGCGTCCTAGGGACTCAGGGGGGGTACACTGAAGCTTTCTTT
j_gene: TRBJ1-3; abundance: few; v_gene: TRBV5-4; d_gene: -; CDR3aa: CASSLGGGGHTIYF; CDR3nt: TGTGCCAGCAGCTTGGGTGGCGGAGGACACACCATATATTTT
j_gene: TRBJ1-5; abundance: many; v_gene: TRBV12-3/TRBV12-4; d_gene: -; CDR3aa: CASSFEGSNQPQHF; CDR3nt: TGTGCCAGCAGTTTTGAGGGGTCCAATCAGCCCCAGCATTTT
j_gene: TRBJ2-1; abundance: -; v_gene: TRBV9; d_gene: TRBD1; CDR3aa: CASSPKGRGTGKNNEQFF; CDR3nt: TGTGCCAGCAGCCCCAAGGGGAGAGGGACAGGGAAAAACAATGAGCAGTTCTTC
j_gene: TRBJ2-5; abundance: -; v_gene: TRBV7-2; d_gene: TRBD2; CDR3aa: CASSFSPGLGETQYF; CDR3nt: TGTGCCAGCAGCTTTAGCCCGGGACTAGGGGAGACCCAGTACTTC
j_gene: TRBJ2-1; abundance: few; v_gene: TRBV20-1; d_gene: TRBD2; CDR3aa: CSAREPSGMINEQFF; CDR3nt: TGCAGTGCTAGAGAGCCTAGCGGGATGATCAATGAGCAGTTCTTC
j_gene: TRBJ2-3; abundance: few; v_gene: TRBV7-9; d_gene: TRBD2; CDR3aa: CASSLATSDYTDTQYF; CDR3nt: TGTGCCAGCAGCTTAGCGACTAGCGACTACACAGATACGCAGTATTTT
j_gene: TRBJ1-5; abundance: few; v_gene: TRBV6-1; d_gene: -; CDR3aa: CASRVGGNQPQHF; CDR3nt: TGTGCCAGCAGAGTCGGGGGCAATCAGCCCCAGCATTTT
j_gene: TRBJ1-4; abundance: -; v_gene: TRBV4-3; d_gene: -; CDR3aa: CASSQGNKLFF; CDR3nt: TGCGCCAGCAGCCAGGGGAATAAACTGTTTTTT
j_gene: TRBJ2-7; abundance: -; v_gene: TRBV28; d_gene: -; CDR3aa: CASRLSGTTYEQYF; CDR3nt: TGTGCCAGCAGGTTGAGCGGGACAACGTACGAGCAGTACTTC
j_gene: TRBJ2-2; abundance: -; v_gene: TRBV10-3; d_gene: -; CDR3aa: CAIKGNTGELFF; CDR3nt: TGTGCCATCAAAGGGAACACCGGGGAGCTGTTTTTT
j_gene: TRBJ2-7; abundance: -; v_gene: TRBV29-1; d_gene: -; CDR3aa: CSVEQGSYEQYF; CDR3nt: TGCAGCGTTGAACAGGGGTCCTACGAGCAGTACTTC
j_gene: TRBJ2-3; abundance: -; v_gene: TRBV6-2/TRBV6-3; d_gene: TRBD1; CDR3aa: CASKRQGTDTQYF; CDR3nt: TGTGCCAGCAAGAGACAGGGGACAGATACGCAGTATTTT
j_gene: TRBJ1-5; abundance: few; v_gene: TRBV2; d_gene: -; CDR3aa: CASSFDAGNQPQHF; CDR3nt: TGTGCCAGCAGTTTTGACGCAGGGAATCAGCCCCAGCATTTT
j_gene: TRBJ1-1; abundance: -; v_gene: TRBV7-8; d_gene: -; CDR3aa: CASRRQGITEAFF; CDR3nt: TGTGCCAGCAGAAGGCAGGGTATTACTGAAGCTTTCTTT
j_gene: TRBJ1-5; abundance: few; v_gene: TRBV5-6; d_gene: -; CDR3aa: CASSQGGKGNQPQHF; CDR3nt: TGTGCCAGCAGCCAGGGCGGAAAAGGCAATCAGCCCCAGCATTTT
j_gene: TRBJ2-2; abundance: once; v_gene: TRBV6-5; d_gene: TRBD2; CDR3aa: CASSYVLAGGANTGELFF; CDR3nt: TGTGCCAGCAGTTACGTTTTAGCGGGAGGCGCGAACACCGGGGAGCTGTTTTTT
j_gene: TRBJ2-7; abundance: -; v_gene: TRBV6-2/TRBV6-3; d_gene: TRBD2; CDR3aa: CASSYWTSGNYEQYF; CDR3nt: TGTGCCAGCAGTTACTGGACTAGCGGGAACTACGAGCAGTACTTC
j_gene: TRBJ1-1; abundance: many; v_gene: TRBV20-1; d_gene: -; CDR3aa: CSARRFEGSTIAFF; CDR3nt: TGCAGTGCTAGAAGGTTCGAGGGCAGTACCATTGCTTTCTTT
j_gene: TRBJ1-3; abundance: once; v_gene: TRBV9; d_gene: -; CDR3aa: CASSPRASDGNTIYF; CDR3nt: TGTGCCAGCAGCCCTCGGGCCTCCGATGGAAACACCATATATTTT
j_gene: TRBJ2-7; abundance: few; v_gene: TRBV7-9; d_gene: TRBD1; CDR3aa: CASSLGASTGYEQYF; CDR3nt: TGTGCCAGCAGCTTAGGAGCCTCGACAGGGTACGAGCAGTACTTC
j_gene: TRBJ1-2; abundance: -; v_gene: TRBV20-1; d_gene: TRBD1; CDR3aa: CSARATGGYGYTF; CDR3nt: TGCAGTGCTAGAGCGACAGGGGGCTATGGCTACACCTTC
j_gene: TRBJ1-5; abundance: many; v_gene: TRBV3-1; d_gene: TRBD1; CDR3aa: CASSQGTGNQPQHF; CDR3nt: TGTGCCAGCAGCCAAGGGACAGGTAATCAGCCCCAGCATTTT
j_gene: TRBJ2-7; abundance: few; v_gene: TRBV4-2; d_gene: -; CDR3aa: CASSQEMARNYEQYF; CDR3nt: TGTGCCAGCAGCCAAGAAATGGCTAGAAACTACGAGCAGTACTTC
j_gene: TRBJ2-7; abundance: -; v_gene: TRBV9; d_gene: TRBD1; CDR3aa: CASIIPDRELWDEQYF; CDR3nt: TGTGCCAGCATCATCCCGGACAGGGAGTTATGGGACGAGCAGTACTTC
j_gene: TRBJ2-7; abundance: few; v_gene: TRBV6-5; d_gene: TRBD1; CDR3aa: CASSRLTDRTNEQYF; CDR3nt: TGTGCCAGCAGTCGACTCACGGACAGGACCAACGAGCAGTACTTC
j_gene: TRBJ2-7; abundance: -; v_gene: TRBV5-1; d_gene: TRBD2; CDR3aa: CASSLQPGLADEQYF; CDR3nt: TGCGCCAGCAGTCTGCAACCGGGACTAGCAGACGAGCAGTACTTC
j_gene: TRBJ1-3; abundance: few; v_gene: TRBV7-9; d_gene: -; CDR3aa: CASTLLLSGNTIYF; CDR3nt: TGTGCCAGCACCCTTTTACTCTCTGGAAACACCATATATTTT
j_gene: TRBJ2-1; abundance: few; v_gene: TRBV7-8; d_gene: -; CDR3aa: CASSLDWVGEQFF; CDR3nt: TGTGCCAGCAGCTTAGATTGGGTGGGTGAGCAGTTCTTC
j_gene: TRBJ1-4; abundance: -; v_gene: TRBV15; d_gene: -; CDR3aa: CATSRDFQAATNEKLFF; CDR3nt: TGTGCCACCAGCAGAGATTTTCAGGCAGCGACTAATGAAAAACTGTTTTTT
j_gene: TRBJ2-6; abundance: few; v_gene: TRBV3-1; d_gene: -; CDR3aa: CASSLNSGANVLTF; CDR3nt: TGTGCCAGCAGCCTGAACTCTGGGGCCAACGTCCTGACTTTC
j_gene: TRBJ1-2; abundance: many; v_gene: TRBV12-3/TRBV12-4; d_gene: -; CDR3aa: CASSLGVYGYTF; CDR3nt: TGTGCCAGCAGCCTGGGTGTCTATGGCTACACCTTC
j_gene: TRBJ1-2; abundance: -; v_gene: TRBV28; d_gene: -; CDR3aa: CASSLARGYTF; CDR3nt: TGTGCCAGCAGTTTAGCGCGGGGCTACACCTTC
j_gene: TRBJ1-1; abundance: few; v_gene: TRBV25-1; d_gene: -; CDR3aa: CASSDSARVTEAFF; CDR3nt: TGTGCCAGCAGTGATTCCGCCAGGGTTACTGAAGCTTTCTTT
j_gene: TRBJ1-2; abundance: few; v_gene: TRBV11-2; d_gene: TRBD1; CDR3aa: CASSSPGTANYGYTF; CDR3nt: TGTGCCAGCAGCTCCCCGGGGACAGCTAACTATGGCTACACCTTC
j_gene: TRBJ2-7; abundance: -; v_gene: TRBV6-1; d_gene: TRBD2; CDR3aa: CASDISGRIGGEQYF; CDR3nt: TGTGCCAGCGATATTAGCGGGAGAATTGGCGGGGAGCAGTACTTC
j_gene: TRBJ1-1; abundance: -; v_gene: TRBV6-6; d_gene: -; CDR3aa: CASSLGHTEAFF; CDR3nt: TGTGCCAGCAGTTTAGGCCACACTGAAGCTTTCTTT
j_gene: TRBJ1-2; abundance: -; v_gene: TRBV7-8; d_gene: -; CDR3aa: CASSLGGLRGTYGYTF; CDR3nt: TGTGCCAGCAGCTTAGGAGGTCTCCGGGGCACCTATGGCTACACCTTC
j_gene: TRBJ1-1; abundance: -; v_gene: TRBV11-2; d_gene: -; CDR3aa: CASSLAGESEAFF; CDR3nt: TGTGCCAGCAGCTTAGCGGGAGAGTCTGAAGCTTTCTTT
j_gene: TRBJ2-1; abundance: -; v_gene: TRBV7-2; d_gene: -; CDR3aa: CASSLDSSRYNEQFF; CDR3nt: TGTGCCAGCAGCTTAGACTCTAGTCGATACAATGAGCAGTTCTTC
j_gene: TRBJ2-7; abundance: -; v_gene: TRBV6-2/TRBV6-3; d_gene: TRBD1; CDR3aa: CASSYPPGQPYEQYF; CDR3nt: TGTGCCAGCAGTTACCCCCCGGGACAGCCCTACGAGCAGTACTTC
j_gene: TRBJ1-3; abundance: many; v_gene: TRBV28; d_gene: -; CDR3aa: CASSLRVTGNTIYF; CDR3nt: TGTGCCAGCAGTTTAAGAGTAACTGGAAACACCATATATTTT
j_gene: TRBJ1-6; abundance: few; v_gene: TRBV7-2; d_gene: -; CDR3aa: CASSLSVANSPLHF; CDR3nt: TGTGCCAGCAGCCTCAGCGTGGCTAATTCACCCCTCCACTTT
j_gene: TRBJ2-7; abundance: -; v_gene: TRBV20-1; d_gene: -; CDR3aa: CSAFQQGYEQYF; CDR3nt: TGCAGTGCCTTCCAACAGGGCTACGAGCAGTACTTC
j_gene: TRBJ2-7; abundance: few; v_gene: TRBV27; d_gene: -; CDR3aa: CASSTSKKQVTEQYF; CDR3nt: TGTGCCAGCAGTACATCCAAGAAGCAGGTTACCGAGCAGTACTTC
j_gene: TRBJ1-2; abundance: -; v_gene: TRBV15; d_gene: -; CDR3aa: CATSRVGGWVGHGYTF; CDR3nt: TGTGCCACCAGCAGAGTAGGTGGCTGGGTGGGGCATGGCTACACCTTC